This paragraph reports one TCR beta chain. The antigen remains unidentified. TCRdb reprocessed the 5' RACE reads via MiXCR and lists one record per CDR3 protein. The sample holds 200,000 to 300,000 distinct CDR3 sequences, roughly 6.3% seen once. The data belong to a study of T cells after yellow fever vaccination. Study-level findings and limits: Post-booster reappearance was seen for most primary-vaccination clones (around 96% CD4, 88% CD8).

The receptor comes from a man aged 30-40 years who received the YFV17D yellow fever vaccine. The material sequenced was CD4+ T cells sorted from PBMCs, taken on the day of the yellow fever booster vaccination.

The CDR3 here is CASSDGGGLNQPQHF. The CDR3 DNA is TGTGCCAGCAGTGACGGAGGGGGCCTTAATCAGCCCCAGCATTTT. V gene TRBV25-1 combines with J gene TRBJ1-5; 7 positions match TRBD1. In germline, CDR1 is MGHDK, CDR2 SYGVNS. This CDR3 has 15 residues. V lost 3 bases to trimming and J lost 4 bases; unmatched junction nucleotides: 6. Full variable domain (rest looked up from reference TRBV25-1 and TRBJ1-5): EADIYQTPRYLVIGTGKKITLECSQTMGHDKMYWYQQDPGMELHLIHYSYGVNSTEKGDLSSESTVSRIRTEHFPLTLESARPSHTSQYLCASSDGGGLNQPQHFGDGTRLSIL.